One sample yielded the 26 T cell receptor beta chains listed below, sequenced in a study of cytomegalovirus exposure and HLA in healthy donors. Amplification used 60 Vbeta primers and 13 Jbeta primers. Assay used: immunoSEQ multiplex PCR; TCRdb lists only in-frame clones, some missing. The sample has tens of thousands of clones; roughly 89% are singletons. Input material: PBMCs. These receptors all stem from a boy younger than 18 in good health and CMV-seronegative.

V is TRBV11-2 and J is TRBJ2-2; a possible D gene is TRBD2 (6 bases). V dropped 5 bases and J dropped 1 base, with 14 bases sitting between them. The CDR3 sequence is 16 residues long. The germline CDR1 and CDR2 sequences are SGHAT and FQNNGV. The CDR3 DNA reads TGTGCCAGCAGCCACGGGGGTCTGGGGAACACCGGGGAGCTGTTTTTT. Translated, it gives CASSHGGLGNTGELFF.

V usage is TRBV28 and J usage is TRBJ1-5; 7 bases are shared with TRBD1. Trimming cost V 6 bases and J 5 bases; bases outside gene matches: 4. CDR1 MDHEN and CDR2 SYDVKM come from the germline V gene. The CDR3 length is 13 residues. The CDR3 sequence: CASRHRGDQPQHF. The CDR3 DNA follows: TGTGCCAGCAGACACAGGGGAGATCAGCCCCAGCATTTT.

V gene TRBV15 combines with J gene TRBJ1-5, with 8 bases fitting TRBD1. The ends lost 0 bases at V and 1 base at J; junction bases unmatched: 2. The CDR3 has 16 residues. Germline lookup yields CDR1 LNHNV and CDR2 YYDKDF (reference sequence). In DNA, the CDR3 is TGTGCCACCAGCAGAGAAAGGACAGGGAGCAATCAGCCCCAGCATTTT. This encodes CATSRERTGSNQPQHF.

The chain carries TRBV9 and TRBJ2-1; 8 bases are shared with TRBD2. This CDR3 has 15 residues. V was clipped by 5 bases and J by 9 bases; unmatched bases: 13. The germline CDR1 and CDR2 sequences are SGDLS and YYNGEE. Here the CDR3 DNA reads TGTGCCAGCAGGATAGGCGGGGGGCTCTACGGTGAGCAGTTCTTC. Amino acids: CASRIGGGLYGEQFF.

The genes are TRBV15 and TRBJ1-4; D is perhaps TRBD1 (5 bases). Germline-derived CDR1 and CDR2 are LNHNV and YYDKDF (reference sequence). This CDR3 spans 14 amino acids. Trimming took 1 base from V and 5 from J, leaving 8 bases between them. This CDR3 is CATSRAGWNEKLFF. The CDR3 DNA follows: TGTGCCACCAGCAGAGCAGGGTGGAATGAAAAACTGTTTTTT.

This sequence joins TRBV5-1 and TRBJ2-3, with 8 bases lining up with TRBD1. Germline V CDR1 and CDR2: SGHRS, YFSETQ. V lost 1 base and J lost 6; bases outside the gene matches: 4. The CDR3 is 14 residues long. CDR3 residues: CASSLSGGGDTQYF. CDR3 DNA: TGCGCCAGCAGCTTGTCAGGGGGCGGCGATACGCAGTATTTT.

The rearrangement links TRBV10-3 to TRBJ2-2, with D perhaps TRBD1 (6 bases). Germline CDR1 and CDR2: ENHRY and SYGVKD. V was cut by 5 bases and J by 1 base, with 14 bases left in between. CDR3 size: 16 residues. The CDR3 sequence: CAISNHQGQNTGELFF. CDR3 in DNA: TGTGCCATCAGTAATCACCAGGGACAGAACACCGGGGAGCTGTTTTTT.

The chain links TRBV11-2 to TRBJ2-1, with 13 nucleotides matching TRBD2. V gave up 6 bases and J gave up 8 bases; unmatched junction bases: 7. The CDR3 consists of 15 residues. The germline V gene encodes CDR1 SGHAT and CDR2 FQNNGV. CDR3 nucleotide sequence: TGTGCCAGCAGGTACACTAGCGGGGGGGCCGATGAGCAGTTCTTC. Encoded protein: CASRYTSGGADEQFF.

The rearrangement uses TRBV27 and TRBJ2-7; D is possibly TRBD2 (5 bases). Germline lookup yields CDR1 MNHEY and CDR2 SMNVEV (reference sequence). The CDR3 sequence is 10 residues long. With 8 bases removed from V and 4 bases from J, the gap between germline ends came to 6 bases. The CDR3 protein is CASGLYEQYF. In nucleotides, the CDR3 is TGTGCCAGCGGACTGTACGAGCAGTACTTC.

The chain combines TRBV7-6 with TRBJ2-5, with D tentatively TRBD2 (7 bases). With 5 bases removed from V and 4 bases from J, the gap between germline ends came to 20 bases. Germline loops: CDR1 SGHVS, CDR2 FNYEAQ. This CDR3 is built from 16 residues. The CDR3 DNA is TGTGCCAGCAGCGAATTGGAGGGGGGGGCAACAGAGACCCAGTACTTC. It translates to CASSELEGGATETQYF.

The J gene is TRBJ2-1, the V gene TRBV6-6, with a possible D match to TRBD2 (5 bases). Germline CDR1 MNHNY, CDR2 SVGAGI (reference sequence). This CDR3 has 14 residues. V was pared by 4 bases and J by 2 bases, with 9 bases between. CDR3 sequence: CASSLEGPYNEQFF. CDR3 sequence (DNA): TGTGCCAGCAGTTTAGAGGGCCCCTACAATGAGCAGTTCTTC.

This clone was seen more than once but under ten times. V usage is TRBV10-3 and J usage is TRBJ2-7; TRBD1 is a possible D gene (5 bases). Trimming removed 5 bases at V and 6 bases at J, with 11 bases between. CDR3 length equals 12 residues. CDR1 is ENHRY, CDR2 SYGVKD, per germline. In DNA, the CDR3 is TGTGCCATCAGTCGAACAGGACGCGAGCAGTACTTC. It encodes CAISRTGREQYF.

In nucleotides, the CDR3 is TGTGCCAGCAGTGTCTTCAATAGCGGGGGGGCGTACAATGAGCAGTTCTTC. Encoded protein: CASSVFNSGGAYNEQFF. The chain is built from TRBV6-4 and TRBJ2-1; 11 bases align to TRBD2. After removal of 4 bases from V and 4 bases from J, the junction contained 9 bases not matched to a gene. The CDR3 totals 17 residues. CDR1 and CDR2 from the germline V gene are MRHNA and SNTAGT.

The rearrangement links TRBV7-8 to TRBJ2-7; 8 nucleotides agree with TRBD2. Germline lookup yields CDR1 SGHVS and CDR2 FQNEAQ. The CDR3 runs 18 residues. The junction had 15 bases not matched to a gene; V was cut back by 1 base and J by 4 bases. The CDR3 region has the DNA TGTGCCAGCAGCTTAGGTGGAACCGGGACTAGAAGTCCGTACGAGCAGTACTTC. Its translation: CASSLGGTGTRSPYEQYF.

DNA for the CDR3: TGTGCCAGTAGTATCGGGACTGACACAGATACGCAGTATTTT. Translating it yields CASSIGTDTDTQYF. This rearrangement joins TRBV19 to TRBJ2-3; perhaps TRBD2 as D (6 bases). Germline V gives CDR1 LNHDA, CDR2 SQIVND (reference sequence). Trimming took 3 bases from V and 2 from J, leaving 9 bases between them. CDR3 length: 14 residues. Full variable domain (remainder filled in from reference TRBV19 and TRBJ2-3): DGGITQSPKYLFRKEGQNVTLSCEQNLNHDAMYWYRQDPGQGLRLIYYSQIVNDFQKGDIAEGYSVSREKKESFPLTVTSAQKNPTAFYLCASSIGTDTDTQYFGPGTRLTVL.

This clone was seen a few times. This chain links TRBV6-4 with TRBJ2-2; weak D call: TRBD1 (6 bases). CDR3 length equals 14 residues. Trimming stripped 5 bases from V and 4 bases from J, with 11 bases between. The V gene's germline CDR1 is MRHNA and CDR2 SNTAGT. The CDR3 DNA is TGTGCCAGCAGTTTGGGGGCGAGCACCGGGGAGCTGTTTTTT. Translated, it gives CASSLGASTGELFF.

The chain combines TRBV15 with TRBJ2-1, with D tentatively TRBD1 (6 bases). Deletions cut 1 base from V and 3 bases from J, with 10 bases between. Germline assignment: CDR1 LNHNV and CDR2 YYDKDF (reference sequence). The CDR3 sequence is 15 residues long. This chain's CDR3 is CATSRVQGNYNEQFF. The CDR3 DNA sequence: TGTGCCACCAGCAGAGTACAGGGCAACTACAATGAGCAGTTCTTC. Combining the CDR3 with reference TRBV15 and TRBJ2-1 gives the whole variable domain DAMVIQNPRYQVTQFGKPVTLSCSQTLNHNVMYWYQQKSSQAPKLLFHYYDKDFNNEADTPDNFQSRRPNTSFCFLDIRSPGLGDTAMYLCATSRVQGNYNEQFFGPGTRLTVL.

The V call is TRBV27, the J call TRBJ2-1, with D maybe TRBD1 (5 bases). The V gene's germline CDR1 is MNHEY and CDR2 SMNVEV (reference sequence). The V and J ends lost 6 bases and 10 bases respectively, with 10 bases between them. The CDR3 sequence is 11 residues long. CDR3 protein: CASSRTGEQFF. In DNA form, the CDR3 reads TGTGCCAGCAGCCGAACAGGCGAGCAGTTCTTC.

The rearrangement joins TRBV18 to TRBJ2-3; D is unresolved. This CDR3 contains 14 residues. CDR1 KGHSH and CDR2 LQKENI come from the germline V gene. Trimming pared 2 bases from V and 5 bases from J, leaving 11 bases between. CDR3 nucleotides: TGTGCCAGCTCACCATCTCGAGATGTAGATACGCAGTATTTT. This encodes CASSPSRDVDTQYF.

The CDR3 here is CAYSQGWNSPLHF. Here the CDR3 DNA reads TGTGCCTACTCACAGGGTTGGAATTCACCCCTCCACTTT. V gene TRBV30 combines with J gene TRBJ1-6; possibly TRBD1 for D (6 bases). This CDR3 has 13 residues. The germline V gene encodes CDR1 GTSNPN and CDR2 SVGIG (reference sequence). With 7 bases removed from V and 7 bases from J, the gap between germline ends came to 14 bases. Full variable domain (remainder filled in from reference TRBV30 and TRBJ1-6): SQTIHQWPATLVQPVGSPLSLECTVEGTSNPNLYWYRQAAGRGLQLLFYSVGIGQISSEVPQNLSASRPQDRQFILSSKKLLLSDSGFYLCAYSQGWNSPLHFGNGTRLTVT.

The CDR3 region has the DNA TGTGCCAGCAGTGCCCGGGACACCCATTCACCCCTCCACTTT. Protein: CASSARDTHSPLHF. V usage is TRBV6-1 and J usage is TRBJ1-6; TRBD1 is a possible D gene (6 bases). Germline CDR1 MNHNS, CDR2 SASEGT. The CDR3 is made up of 14 amino acids. Trimming pared 4 bases from V and 8 bases from J, leaving 12 bases between.

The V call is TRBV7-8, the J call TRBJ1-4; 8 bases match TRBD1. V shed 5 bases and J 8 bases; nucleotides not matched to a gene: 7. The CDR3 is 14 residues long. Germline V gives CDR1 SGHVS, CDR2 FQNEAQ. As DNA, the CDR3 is TGTGCCAGCAGCATAGGACAGGGAATCGAAAAACTGTTTTTT. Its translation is CASSIGQGIEKLFF.

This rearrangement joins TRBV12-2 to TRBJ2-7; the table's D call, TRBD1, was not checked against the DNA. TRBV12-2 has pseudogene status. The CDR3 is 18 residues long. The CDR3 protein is CASRLALWDSPLSYEQYF. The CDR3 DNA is TGTGCAAGTCGCTTAGCGCTTTGGGACAGCCCACTCTCCTACGAGCAGTACTTC.

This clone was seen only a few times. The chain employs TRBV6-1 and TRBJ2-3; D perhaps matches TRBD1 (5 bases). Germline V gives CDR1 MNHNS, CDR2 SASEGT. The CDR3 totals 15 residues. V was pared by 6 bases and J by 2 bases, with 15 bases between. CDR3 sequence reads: CASREHGAHTDTQYF. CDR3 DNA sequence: TGTGCCAGCAGGGAGCATGGGGCCCACACAGATACGCAGTATTTT.

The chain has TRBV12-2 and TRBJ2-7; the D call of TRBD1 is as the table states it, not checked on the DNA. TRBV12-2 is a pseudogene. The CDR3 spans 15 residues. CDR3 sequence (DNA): TGTGCAAGTCGCTTAGCTTTAGACAGGGTCAACAAGCAGTACTTC. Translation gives CASRLALDRVNKQYF.

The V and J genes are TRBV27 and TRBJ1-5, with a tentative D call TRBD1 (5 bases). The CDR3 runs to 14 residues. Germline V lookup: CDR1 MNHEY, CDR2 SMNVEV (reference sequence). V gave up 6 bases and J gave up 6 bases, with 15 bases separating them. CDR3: CASSLGGAGQPQHF. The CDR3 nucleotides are TGTGCCAGCAGCCTGGGAGGGGCGGGTCAGCCCCAGCATTTT.